This entry lists 8 T cell receptor beta chains sequenced from one sample in a study of beta chain features in type 1 diabetes. Expressed TCRB transcripts were sequenced because the isolated RNA had all been reverse transcribed beforehand. The protocol was immunoSEQ multiplex PCR, while the TCRdb copy is restricted to in-frame clones and leaves out a portion. This table has 25,000 to 30,000 clones, almost 65% appearing once. Their cognate antigens are unknown. Study-wide results and limits: Across all four CD4+ subsets, people with type 1 diabetes showed modestly shorter TCRB CDR3s.

Sequencing was done on a sample of Tregs from blood. These receptors were collected from a woman aged 25 to 39 with type 1 diabetes.

The chain is built from TRBV7-3 and TRBJ2-3, with TRBD2 matching over 9 bases. Germline-derived CDR1 and CDR2 are SGHTA and FQGTGA. V dropped 2 bases and J dropped 0; count of bases not matched to a gene: 9. The length of the CDR3 is 18 residues. The CDR3 here is CASSLRAGGGFSTDTQYF. The CDR3 DNA follows: TGTGCCAGCAGCTTACGAGCGGGAGGTGGTTTTAGCACAGATACGCAGTATTTT.

In this sample, this clone turned up a few times. The chain has TRBV29-1 and TRBJ2-7; 9 nucleotides match TRBD2. This CDR3 has 13 amino acids. Germline assignment: CDR1 SQVTM and CDR2 ANQGSEA. Trimming cost V 7 bases and J 4 bases; bases outside gene matches: 8. This chain's CDR3 is CSASGGRGYEQYF. CDR3 coding DNA: TGCAGCGCCTCCGGCGGGAGGGGATACGAGCAGTACTTC.

This chain links TRBV19 with TRBJ1-5, with 9 bases fitting TRBD1. The CDR3 loop spans 16 amino acids. CDR1 and CDR2 from the germline V gene are LNHDA and SQIVND (reference sequence). V shed 5 bases, J shed 6 bases, and the junction held 11 bases outside the gene matches. CDR3 nucleotide sequence: TGTGCCAGTAGTTCATACGGACAGGGGAAGAGTCAGCCCCAGCATTTT. Its protein product is CASSSYGQGKSQPQHF.

The chain has TRBV5-4 and TRBJ2-5; 10 bases are shared with TRBD2. The length of the CDR3 is 16 residues. V lost 2 bases and J lost 2; bases outside the gene matches: 6. Germline V gene lookup returns CDR1 SGHNT and CDR2 YYREEE (reference sequence). This CDR3 reads CASSFTSGNTQETQYF. CDR3 in DNA: TGTGCCAGCAGCTTTACTAGCGGGAACACTCAAGAGACCCAGTACTTC.

This clone was seen a few times. This chain connects TRBV19 to TRBJ2-5, with D maybe TRBD1 (6 bases). V was shortened by 4 bases and J by 4 bases, with 13 bases between the two germline ends. In germline, CDR1 is LNHDA, CDR2 SQIVND (reference sequence). The CDR3 runs to 14 residues. The CDR3 reads CASSTTGHGETQYF. The CDR3 DNA is TGTGCCAGTAGTACCACAGGGCACGGAGAGACCCAGTACTTC.

In its sample, this clone was seen a few times. This rearrangement joins TRBV6-5 to TRBJ1-2; unclear D gene. V lost 5 bases to trimming and J lost 8 bases, with 9 bases between them. This CDR3 spans 11 amino acids. Germline V gives CDR1 MNHEY, CDR2 SVGAGI. The DNA for the CDR3 is TGTGCCAGCAGTGGGCAAGGAGGCTACACCTTC. Translated, it gives CASSGQGGYTF.

The V and J genes are TRBV30 and TRBJ2-4; a possible D gene is TRBD2 (6 bases). The germline CDR1 and CDR2 sequences are GTSNPN and SVGIG (reference sequence). V lost 2 bases and J 6 bases, leaving 17 bases between the germline ends. CDR3 size: 15 residues. This CDR3 is CAWSKGLWGSNIQYF. The CDR3 nucleotides are TGTGCCTGGAGTAAGGGACTGTGGGGATCAAACATTCAGTACTTC. The variable domain in full, completed from reference TRBV30 and TRBJ2-4, reads SQTIHQWPATLVQPVGSPLSLECTVEGTSNPNLYWYRQAAGRGLQLLFYSVGIGQISSEVPQNLSASRPQDRQFILSSKKLLLSDSGFYLCAWSKGLWGSNIQYFGAGTRLSVL.

The rearrangement links TRBV5-8 to TRBJ1-3; 7 nucleotides agree with TRBD1. The CDR3 has 17 residues. Looked up from germline, CDR1 is SGHTS and CDR2 is YDEGEE. V lost 4 bases to trimming and J lost 0 bases; unmatched junction nucleotides: 10. The CDR3, as DNA: TGTGCCAGCAGCGTAGTTAAGGGGGCCGTCTCTGGAAACACCATATATTTT. Translation: CASSVVKGAVSGNTIYF.